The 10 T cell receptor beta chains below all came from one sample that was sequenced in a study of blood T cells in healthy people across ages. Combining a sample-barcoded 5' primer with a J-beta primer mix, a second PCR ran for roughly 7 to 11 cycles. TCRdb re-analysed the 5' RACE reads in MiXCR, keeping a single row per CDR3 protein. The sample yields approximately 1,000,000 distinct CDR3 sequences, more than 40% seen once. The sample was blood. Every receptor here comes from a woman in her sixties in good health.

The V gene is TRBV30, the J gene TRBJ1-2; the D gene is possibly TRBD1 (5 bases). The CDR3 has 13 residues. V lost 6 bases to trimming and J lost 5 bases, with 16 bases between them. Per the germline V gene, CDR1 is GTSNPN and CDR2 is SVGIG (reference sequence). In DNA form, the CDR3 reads TGTGCCTGTTCCGGGGCAGCCGGGTATGGCTACACCTTC. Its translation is CACSGAAGYGYTF.

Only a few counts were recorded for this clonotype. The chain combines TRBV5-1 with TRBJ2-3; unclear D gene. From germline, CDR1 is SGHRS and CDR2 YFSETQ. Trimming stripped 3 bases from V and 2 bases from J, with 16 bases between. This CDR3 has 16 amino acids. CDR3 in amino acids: CASSSALGTITDTQYF. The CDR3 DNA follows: TGCGCCAGCAGCTCGGCCTTAGGTACTATCACAGATACGCAGTATTTT. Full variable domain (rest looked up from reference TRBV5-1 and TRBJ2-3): KAGVTQTPRYLIKTRGQQVTLSCSPISGHRSVSWYQQTPGQGLQFLFEYFSETQRNKGNFPGRFSGRQFSNSRSEMNVSTLELGDSALYLCASSSALGTITDTQYFGPGTRLTVL.

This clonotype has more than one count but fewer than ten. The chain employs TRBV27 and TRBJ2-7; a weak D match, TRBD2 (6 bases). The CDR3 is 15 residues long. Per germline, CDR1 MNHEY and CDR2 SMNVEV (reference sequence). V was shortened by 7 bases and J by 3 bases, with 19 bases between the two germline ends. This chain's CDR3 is CASTLRGGWIYEQYF. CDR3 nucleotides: TGTGCCAGCACCCTGAGGGGAGGATGGATCTACGAGCAGTACTTC.

The chain's CDR3 is CASSETGGFYEQYF. The CDR3 DNA reads as TGTGCCAGCAGTGAGACAGGAGGATTCTACGAGCAGTACTTC. This rearrangement joins TRBV25-1 to TRBJ2-7; weak D call: TRBD1 (6 bases). This CDR3 spans 14 amino acids. Germline CDR1 and CDR2: MGHDK and SYGVNS. The V end lost 3 bases, the J end lost 3 bases, and 12 bases lay between the germline ends.

CDR3 coding DNA: TGTGCCAGCAGCGTGGAGCTCGGCACCGGGGAGCTGTTTTTT. Its protein is CASSVELGTGELFF. J is TRBJ2-2 and V is TRBV9; D call uncertain. Germline lookup yields CDR1 SGDLS and CDR2 YYNGEE. The V gene lost 2 bases and the J gene lost 4 bases, with 9 bases spanning the gap. The CDR3 loop spans 14 amino acids.

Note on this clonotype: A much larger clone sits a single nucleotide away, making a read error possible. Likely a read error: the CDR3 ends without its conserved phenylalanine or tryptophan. CDR3 protein: CATSTTGSYGYTL. CDR3 bases: TGTGCCACCAGCACGACAGGGTCCTATGGCTACACCTTA. The chain links TRBV15 to TRBJ1-2, with 7 bases identical to TRBD1. With 4 bases clipped from V and 4 bases from J, the junction kept 3 bases outside the gene matches. The CDR3 contains 13 residues. Germline V lookup: CDR1 LNHNV, CDR2 YYDKDF (reference sequence).

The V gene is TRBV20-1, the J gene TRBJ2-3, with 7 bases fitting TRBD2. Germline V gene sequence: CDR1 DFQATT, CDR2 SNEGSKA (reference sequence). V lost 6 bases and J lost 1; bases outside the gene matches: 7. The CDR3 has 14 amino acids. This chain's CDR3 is CSALGGEGTDTQYF. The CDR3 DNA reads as TGCAGTGCCCTGGGGGGGGAAGGCACAGATACGCAGTATTTT.

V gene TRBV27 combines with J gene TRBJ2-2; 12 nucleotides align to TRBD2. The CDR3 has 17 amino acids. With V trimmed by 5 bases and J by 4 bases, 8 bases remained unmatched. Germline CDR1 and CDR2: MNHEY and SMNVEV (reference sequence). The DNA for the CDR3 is TGTGCCAGCAGTATACTGACTAGCGGGAGTACCACCGGGGAGCTGTTTTTT. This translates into CASSILTSGSTTGELFF.

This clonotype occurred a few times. CDR3 in amino acids: CAISGDPAETQYF. In DNA, the CDR3 is TGTGCCATCAGCGGGGACCCTGCGGAGACCCAGTACTTC. The gene calls are TRBV10-3 and TRBJ2-5, with D tentatively TRBD1 or TRBD2 (5 bases each). Germline assignment: CDR1 ENHRY and CDR2 SYGVKD. V was cut by 6 bases and J by 5 bases, with 13 bases left in between. The CDR3 consists of 13 residues.

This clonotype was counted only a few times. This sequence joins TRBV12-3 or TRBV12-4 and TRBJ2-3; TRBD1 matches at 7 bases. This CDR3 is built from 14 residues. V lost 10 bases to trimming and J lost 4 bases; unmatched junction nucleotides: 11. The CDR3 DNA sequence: TGTGCCACCACCCCAGGGGGTTATCCAGATACGCAGTATTTT. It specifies CATTPGGYPDTQYF.